The present entry profiles one T cell receptor beta chain with its context. Its antigen is not known. The sample originates from a study of OX40 agonist ivuxolimab in advanced cancers. About the study: With a range of about 20 to 79, age averaged approximately 60 years, and around 83% were male.

Study-wide results and caveats: Clonal expansion by week 6 occurred in CD4+ and CD8+ blood T cells (at 0.1 to 3.0 mg/kg).

J lost 4 bases, V lost 6 bases, and 8 bases had no gene match. Germline V gene lookup returns CDR1 SGHAT and CDR2 FQNNGV. The CDR3 consists of 15 residues. Assay: immunoSEQ multiplex PCR; the TCRdb copy retains only in-frame clones and omits some. The data hold tens of thousands of clones, with 88% observed a single time. The gene calls are TRBV11-2 and TRBJ2-3, with 9 nucleotides matching TRBD1. The sequenced sample was CD4+ or CD8+ T cells sorted from blood, obtained in a trial of the OX40 agonist ivuxolimab. This sequence originates from an adult with an advanced solid tumor such as melanoma, head and neck, liver or kidney cancer. CDR3 amino acids: CASSSGQGRADTQYF. DNA for the CDR3: TGTGCCAGCAGTTCTGGACAGGGGAGGGCAGATACGCAGTATTTT.